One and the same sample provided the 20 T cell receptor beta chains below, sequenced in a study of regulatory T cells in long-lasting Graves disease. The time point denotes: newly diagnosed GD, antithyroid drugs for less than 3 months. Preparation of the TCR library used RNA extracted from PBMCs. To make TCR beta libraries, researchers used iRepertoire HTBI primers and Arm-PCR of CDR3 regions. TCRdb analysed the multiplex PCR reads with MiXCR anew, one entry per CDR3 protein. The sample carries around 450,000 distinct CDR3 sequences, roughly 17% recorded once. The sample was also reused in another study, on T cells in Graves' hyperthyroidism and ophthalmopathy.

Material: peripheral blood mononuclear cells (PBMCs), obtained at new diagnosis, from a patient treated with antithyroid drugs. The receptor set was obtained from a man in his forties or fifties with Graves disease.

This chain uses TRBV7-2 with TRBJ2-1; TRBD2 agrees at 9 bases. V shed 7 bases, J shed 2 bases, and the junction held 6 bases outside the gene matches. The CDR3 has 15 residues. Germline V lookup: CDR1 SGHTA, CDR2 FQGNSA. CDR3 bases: TGTGCCAGCACCCTAGCGGGATCCGCCTACAATGAGCAGTTCTTC. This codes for CASTLAGSAYNEQFF.

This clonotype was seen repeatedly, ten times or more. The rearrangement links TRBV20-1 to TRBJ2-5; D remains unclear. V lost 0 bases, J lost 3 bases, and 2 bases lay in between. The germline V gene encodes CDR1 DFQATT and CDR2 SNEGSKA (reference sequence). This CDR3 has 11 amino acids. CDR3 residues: CSARDKETQYF. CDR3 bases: TGCAGTGCTAGAGACAAAGAGACCCAGTACTTC.

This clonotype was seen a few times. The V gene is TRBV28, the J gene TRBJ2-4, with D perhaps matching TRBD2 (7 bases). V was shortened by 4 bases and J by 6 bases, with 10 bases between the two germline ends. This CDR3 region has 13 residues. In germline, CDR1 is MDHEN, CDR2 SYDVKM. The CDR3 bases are TGTGCCAGCAGTTCGGGGGGCGTAAACATTCAGTACTTC. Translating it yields CASSSGGVNIQYF.

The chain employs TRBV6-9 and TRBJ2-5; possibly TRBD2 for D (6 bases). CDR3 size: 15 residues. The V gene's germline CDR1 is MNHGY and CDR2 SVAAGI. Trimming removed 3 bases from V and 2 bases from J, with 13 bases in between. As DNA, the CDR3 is TGTGCCAGCAGTTACCCAAGGACTACTCAAGAGACCCAGTACTTC. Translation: CASSYPRTTQETQYF.

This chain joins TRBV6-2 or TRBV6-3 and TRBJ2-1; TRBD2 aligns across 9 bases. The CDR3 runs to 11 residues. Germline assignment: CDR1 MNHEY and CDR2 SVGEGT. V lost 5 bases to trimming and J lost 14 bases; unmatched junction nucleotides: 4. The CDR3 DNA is TGTGCCAGCAGTGGTAGCGGGAGAAAGTTCTTC. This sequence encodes CASSGSGRKFF.

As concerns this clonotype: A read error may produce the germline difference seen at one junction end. CDR3 DNA sequence: TGTGCCAGCAGCTTAATCGGTAGCCTTTTGGATGAAAAACTGGTTTTT. As protein: CASSLIGSLLDEKLVF. J is TRBJ1-4 and V is TRBV7-9; D is ambiguous. Germline assignment: CDR1 SEHNR and CDR2 FQNEAQ (reference sequence). The CDR3 runs to 16 residues.

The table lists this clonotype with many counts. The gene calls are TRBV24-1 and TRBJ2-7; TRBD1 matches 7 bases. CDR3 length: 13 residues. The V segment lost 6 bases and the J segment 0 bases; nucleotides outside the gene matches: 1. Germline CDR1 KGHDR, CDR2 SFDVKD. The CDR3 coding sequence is TGTGCCACCAGTCCAGGGGGCTCCTACGAGCAGTACTTC. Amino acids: CATSPGGSYEQYF.

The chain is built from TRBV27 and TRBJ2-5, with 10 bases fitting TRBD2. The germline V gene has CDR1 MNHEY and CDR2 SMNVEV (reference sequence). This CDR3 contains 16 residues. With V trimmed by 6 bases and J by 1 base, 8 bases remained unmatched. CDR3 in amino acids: CASRNSGLAVQETQYF. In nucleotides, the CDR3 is TGTGCCAGCAGAAACTCTGGACTAGCGGTCCAAGAGACCCAGTACTTC.

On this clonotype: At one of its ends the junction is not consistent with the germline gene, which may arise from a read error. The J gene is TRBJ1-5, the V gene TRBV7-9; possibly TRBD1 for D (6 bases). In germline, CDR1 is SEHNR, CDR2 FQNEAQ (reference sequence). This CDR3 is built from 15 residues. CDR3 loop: CASSLSATGNRPQHF. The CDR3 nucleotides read TGTGCCAGCAGCTTATCCGCGACAGGCAATCGGCCCCAGCATTTT.

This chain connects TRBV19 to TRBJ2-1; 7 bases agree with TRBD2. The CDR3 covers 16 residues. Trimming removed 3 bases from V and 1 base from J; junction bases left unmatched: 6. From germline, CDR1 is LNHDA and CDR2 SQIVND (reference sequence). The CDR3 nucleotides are TGTGCCAGTAGTATTCTGGCTAGCGGATCCTACAATGAGCAGTTCTTC. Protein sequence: CASSILASGSYNEQFF.

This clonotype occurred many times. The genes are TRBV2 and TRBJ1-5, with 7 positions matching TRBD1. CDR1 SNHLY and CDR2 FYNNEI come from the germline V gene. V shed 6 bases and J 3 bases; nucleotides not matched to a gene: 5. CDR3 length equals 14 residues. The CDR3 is CASRAGTVNQPQHF. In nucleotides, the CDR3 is TGTGCCAGCAGAGCCGGGACAGTCAATCAGCCCCAGCATTTT.

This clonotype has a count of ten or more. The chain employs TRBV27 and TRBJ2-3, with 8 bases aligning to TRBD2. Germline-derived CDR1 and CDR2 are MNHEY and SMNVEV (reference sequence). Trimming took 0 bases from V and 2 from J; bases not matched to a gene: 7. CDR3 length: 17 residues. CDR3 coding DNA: TGTGCCAGCAGTTTATCATGGAGCGGGAGTGTCACAGATACGCAGTATTTT. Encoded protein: CASSLSWSGSVTDTQYF.

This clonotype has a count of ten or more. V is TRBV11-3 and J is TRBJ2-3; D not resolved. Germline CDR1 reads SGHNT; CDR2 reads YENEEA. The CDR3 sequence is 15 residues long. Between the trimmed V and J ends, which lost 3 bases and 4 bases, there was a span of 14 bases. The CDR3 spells CASSLQEGTADTQYF. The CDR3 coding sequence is TGTGCCAGCAGCTTGCAGGAAGGCACCGCAGATACGCAGTATTTT.

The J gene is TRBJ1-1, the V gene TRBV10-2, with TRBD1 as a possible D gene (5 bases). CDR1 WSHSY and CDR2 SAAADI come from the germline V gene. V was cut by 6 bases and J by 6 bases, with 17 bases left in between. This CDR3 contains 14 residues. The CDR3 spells CASREPRTSSEAFF. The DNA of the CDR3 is TGCGCCAGCAGAGAACCCAGGACATCTTCTGAAGCTTTCTTT.

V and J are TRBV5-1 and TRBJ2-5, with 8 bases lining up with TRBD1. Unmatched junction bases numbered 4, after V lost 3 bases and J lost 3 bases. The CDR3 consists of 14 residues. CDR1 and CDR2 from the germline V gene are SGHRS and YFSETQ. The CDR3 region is CASSYGQGEETQYF. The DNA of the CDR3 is TGCGCCAGCAGCTACGGACAGGGTGAAGAGACCCAGTACTTC.

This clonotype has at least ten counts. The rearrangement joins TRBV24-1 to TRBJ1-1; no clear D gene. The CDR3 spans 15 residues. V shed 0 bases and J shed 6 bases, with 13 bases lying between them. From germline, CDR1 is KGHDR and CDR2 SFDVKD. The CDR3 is CATSDLAPKGSEAFF. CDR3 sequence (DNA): TGTGCCACCAGTGATTTGGCCCCCAAAGGGTCTGAAGCTTTCTTT.

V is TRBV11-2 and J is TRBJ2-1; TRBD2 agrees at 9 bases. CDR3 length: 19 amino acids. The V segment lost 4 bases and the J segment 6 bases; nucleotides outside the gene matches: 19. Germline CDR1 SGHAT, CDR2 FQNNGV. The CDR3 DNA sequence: TGTGCCAGCAGCTCCTTACGGCAAACCGGGACTAGCAGACGCAATGAGCAGTTCTTC. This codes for CASSSLRQTGTSRRNEQFF.

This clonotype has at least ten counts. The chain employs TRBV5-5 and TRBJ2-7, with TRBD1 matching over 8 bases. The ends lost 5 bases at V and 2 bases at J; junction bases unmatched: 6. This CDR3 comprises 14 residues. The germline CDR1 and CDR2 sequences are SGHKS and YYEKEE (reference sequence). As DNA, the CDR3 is TGTGCCAGCAGTATCACGACAGGGGCCTACGAGCAGTACTTC. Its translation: CASSITTGAYEQYF.

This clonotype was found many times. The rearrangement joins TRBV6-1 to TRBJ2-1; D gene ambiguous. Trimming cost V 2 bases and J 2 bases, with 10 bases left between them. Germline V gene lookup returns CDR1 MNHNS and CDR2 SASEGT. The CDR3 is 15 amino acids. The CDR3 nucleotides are TGTGCCAGCAGTGAATTTGTCCTGGCCTACAATGAGCAGTTCTTC. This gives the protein CASSEFVLAYNEQFF.

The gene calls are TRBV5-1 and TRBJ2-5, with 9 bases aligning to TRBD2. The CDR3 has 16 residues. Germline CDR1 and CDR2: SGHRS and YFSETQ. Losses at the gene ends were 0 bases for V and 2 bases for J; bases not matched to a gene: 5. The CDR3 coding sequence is TGCGCCAGCAGCTTGGATCCTAGCGGGGCACAAGAGACCCAGTACTTC. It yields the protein CASSLDPSGAQETQYF.